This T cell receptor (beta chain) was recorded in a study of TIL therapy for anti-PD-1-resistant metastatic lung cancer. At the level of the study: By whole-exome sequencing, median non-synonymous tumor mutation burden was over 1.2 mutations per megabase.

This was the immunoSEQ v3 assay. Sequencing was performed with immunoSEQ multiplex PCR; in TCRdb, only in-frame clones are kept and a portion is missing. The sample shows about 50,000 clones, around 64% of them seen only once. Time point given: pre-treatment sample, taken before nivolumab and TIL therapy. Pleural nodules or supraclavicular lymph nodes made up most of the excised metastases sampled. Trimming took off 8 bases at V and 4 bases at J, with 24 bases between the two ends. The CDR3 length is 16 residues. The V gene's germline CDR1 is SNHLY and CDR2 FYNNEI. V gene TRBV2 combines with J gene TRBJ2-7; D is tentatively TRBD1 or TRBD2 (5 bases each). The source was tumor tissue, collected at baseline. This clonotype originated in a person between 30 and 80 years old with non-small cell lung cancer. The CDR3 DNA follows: TGTGCCAGCTTCGGGGAGAACGACAGAAAAAAATACGAGCAGTACTTC. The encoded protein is CASFGENDRKKYEQYF.